This is a list of T cell receptor beta chains from one sample in a study of identical twins. TCRdb fed the 5' RACE reads into MiXCR, producing one record per CDR3 protein. The table shows 410,000 or so distinct CDR3 sequences, with less than 20% occurring only once. Sequencing used naive T cells sorted from blood. These receptors were obtained from a man between 45 and 60 years old in good health. Both conserved end residues are part of each CDR3. Each record gives: V gene, D gene, CDR3 protein. D genes are given only for firm matches.

v_gene: TRBV9; d_gene: TRBD2; CDR3aa: CASSVEPAGITDTQYF
v_gene: TRBV11-2; d_gene: -; CDR3aa: CASRLPGNEQFF
v_gene: TRBV15; d_gene: -; CDR3aa: CATSSGTNTGELFF
v_gene: TRBV11-2; d_gene: TRBD2; CDR3aa: CASSSTLFGGGRTDTQYF
v_gene: TRBV5-1; d_gene: -; CDR3aa: CASSLGGGLPTDTQYF
v_gene: TRBV10-3; d_gene: -; CDR3aa: CAISERDYEQYF
v_gene: TRBV7-7; d_gene: -; CDR3aa: CASSLERPVNTGELFF
v_gene: TRBV6-1; d_gene: -; CDR3aa: CASSESGRETQYF
v_gene: TRBV11-1; d_gene: -; CDR3aa: CASSLVSAGTTDTQYF
v_gene: TRBV5-5; d_gene: TRBD1; CDR3aa: CASSPIGQASYEQYF
v_gene: TRBV5-1; d_gene: TRBD2; CDR3aa: CASRTSGSQETQYF
v_gene: TRBV11-1; d_gene: TRBD2; CDR3aa: CASSLNSGTTTDTQYF
v_gene: TRBV19; d_gene: -; CDR3aa: CASSGATRWNEQFF
v_gene: TRBV6-1; d_gene: TRBD2; CDR3aa: CASSPGRLAYEQYF
v_gene: TRBV5-1; d_gene: -; CDR3aa: CASRGGVNTGELFF
v_gene: TRBV3-1; d_gene: -; CDR3aa: CASSQERRSGYTF
v_gene: TRBV25-1; d_gene: TRBD1; CDR3aa: CASSEWDSTYEQYF
v_gene: TRBV20-1; d_gene: -; CDR3aa: CSARPLNRVQETQYF
v_gene: TRBV28; d_gene: TRBD2; CDR3aa: CASSPGGSKSYEQYF
v_gene: TRBV5-1; d_gene: TRBD1; CDR3aa: CASSPDRTGTYEQYF
v_gene: TRBV10-3; d_gene: -; CDR3aa: CAISMAKPYDEQFF
v_gene: TRBV7-8; d_gene: -; CDR3aa: CASSLVRYFQETQYF
v_gene: TRBV20-1; d_gene: TRBD2; CDR3aa: CSARSGGSAYNEQFF
v_gene: TRBV5-1; d_gene: -; CDR3aa: CASSLEVGLGGYTF
v_gene: TRBV28; d_gene: TRBD2; CDR3aa: CASSLFKTSSF
v_gene: TRBV13; d_gene: -; CDR3aa: CASSMGVPNLRNEQFF
v_gene: TRBV5-5; d_gene: TRBD1; CDR3aa: CASSLYVGQGYYEQYF
v_gene: TRBV12-3/TRBV12-4; d_gene: TRBD1; CDR3aa: CASSLGTGYLRWADTEAFF
v_gene: TRBV20-1; d_gene: TRBD1; CDR3aa: CSASWTGITGELFF
v_gene: TRBV12-3/TRBV12-4; d_gene: TRBD2; CDR3aa: CASRRGTSGYEQYF
v_gene: TRBV28; d_gene: -; CDR3aa: CASGSDRSQETQYF
v_gene: TRBV20-1; d_gene: -; CDR3aa: CSASSHRVNIQYF
v_gene: TRBV10-3; d_gene: -; CDR3aa: CAISSQGGETQYF
v_gene: TRBV7-9; d_gene: TRBD2; CDR3aa: CASSLGTSGTEQYF
v_gene: TRBV7-6; d_gene: -; CDR3aa: CASSAIQETQYF
v_gene: TRBV7-2; d_gene: -; CDR3aa: CASSLTNVPGNTIYF
v_gene: TRBV29-1; d_gene: -; CDR3aa: CSVGKGASSYNEQFF
v_gene: TRBV29-1; d_gene: TRBD2; CDR3aa: CSVWEGHPLTDTQYF
v_gene: TRBV5-6; d_gene: TRBD1; CDR3aa: CASSLLDRTSSYEQYF
v_gene: TRBV5-1; d_gene: TRBD2; CDR3aa: CASSLGTSDYEQYF
v_gene: TRBV27; d_gene: TRBD2; CDR3aa: CASSLSLAGVQYIEQFF
v_gene: TRBV10-3; d_gene: -; CDR3aa: CASRDTDTQYF
v_gene: TRBV10-3; d_gene: -; CDR3aa: CAISGSLGGIQETQYF
v_gene: TRBV15; d_gene: TRBD1; CDR3aa: CATSRTGGPYEQYF
v_gene: TRBV28; d_gene: -; CDR3aa: CASSFSLLGVGNTEAFF
v_gene: TRBV7-9; d_gene: TRBD1; CDR3aa: CASSPTTGGHTGELFF
v_gene: TRBV20-1; d_gene: -; CDR3aa: CSASPDTFYEQYF
v_gene: TRBV6-2/TRBV6-3; d_gene: TRBD2; CDR3aa: CASSTSGLGSEQYF
v_gene: TRBV11-2; d_gene: -; CDR3aa: CASSFGAGVGAKNIQYF
v_gene: TRBV5-5; d_gene: TRBD1; CDR3aa: CASSGDRGPGPEAFF
v_gene: TRBV4-2; d_gene: TRBD2; CDR3aa: CASSQDLAGGYEQYF
v_gene: TRBV14; d_gene: -; CDR3aa: CASSQELQSPLHF
v_gene: TRBV4-1; d_gene: -; CDR3aa: CASSQDEGSSRAKNIQYF
v_gene: TRBV6-5; d_gene: TRBD1; CDR3aa: CASSYLRNTGGTYEQYF
v_gene: TRBV5-6; d_gene: TRBD1; CDR3aa: CASSPGTGVLGADTQYF